This TCR beta chain is drawn from a study of cytomegalovirus exposure and HLA in healthy donors. The PCR ran on 60 Vbeta and 13 Jbeta primers. Authors' data handling: A later analysis counted 65 million to 95 million unique TCR beta chains, some 11 million shared. TCRdb keeps only in-frame clones here, not all; method: immunoSEQ multiplex PCR. V and J calls and clone size are copied from that table; D and trimming were computed from the DNA. The repertoire includes under 200,000 clones, around 77% of them detected once, and 2% to 2.5% sits in the top ten. Trimming removed 0 bases at V and 8 bases at J, with 20 bases between. Germline CDR1 and CDR2: SGHRS and YFSETQ. The CDR3 runs 16 residues.

The TCR was taken from a man in his sixties in good health and CMV-seronegative. The J gene is TRBJ2-5, the V gene TRBV5-1; a weak D match, TRBD2 (6 bases). Sequenced sample: PBMCs. As DNA, the CDR3 is TGCGCCAGCAGCTTGGGTGGCGGAGGGGCCGTCTCTACCCAGTACTTC. Its translation: CASSLGGGGAVSTQYF.